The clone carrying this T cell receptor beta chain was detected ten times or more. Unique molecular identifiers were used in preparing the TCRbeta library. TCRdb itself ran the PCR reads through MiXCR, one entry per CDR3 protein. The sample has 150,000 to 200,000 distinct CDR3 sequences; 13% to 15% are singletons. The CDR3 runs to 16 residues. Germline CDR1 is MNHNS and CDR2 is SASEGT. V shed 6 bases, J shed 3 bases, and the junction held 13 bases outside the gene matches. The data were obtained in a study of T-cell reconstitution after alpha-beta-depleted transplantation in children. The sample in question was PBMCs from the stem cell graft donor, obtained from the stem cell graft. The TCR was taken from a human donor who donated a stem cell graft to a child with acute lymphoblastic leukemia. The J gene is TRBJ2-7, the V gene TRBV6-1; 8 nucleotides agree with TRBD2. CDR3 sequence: CASSPVEAGEGYEQYF. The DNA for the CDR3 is TGTGCCAGCAGCCCAGTAGAAGCGGGAGAAGGCTACGAGCAGTACTTC.